A single sample gave rise to the 11 T cell receptor beta chains below, sequenced in a study of response to subunit inactivated influenza vaccine. One entry per CDR3 protein results from TCRdb running MiXCR on the RT-PCR reads. The table lists about 700,000 distinct CDR3 sequences, over 11% of them singletons, with roughly 6.4% in the top ten. This specimen was PBMCs from blood, taken less than 15 days before vaccination. The receptors shown here come from a man aged 45-65 years who received an inactivated influenza vaccine.

This clonotype was observed a handful of times. J is TRBJ2-7 and V is TRBV7-9; D ambiguous. Per the germline V gene, CDR1 is SEHNR and CDR2 is FQNEAQ (reference sequence). Trimming removed 3 bases at V and 2 bases at J, with 14 bases between. This CDR3 comprises 15 residues. For the CDR3, the DNA is TGTGCCAGCAGCTTTGCCGGCCTGGGGACCTACGAGCAGTACTTC. Encoded protein: CASSFAGLGTYEQYF.

This clonotype is a singleton in its sample. The V and J genes are TRBV3-1 and TRBJ2-1; 9 positions match TRBD1. Germline assignment: CDR1 LGHDT and CDR2 YNNKEL (reference sequence). V lost 0 bases to trimming and J lost 8 bases; unmatched junction nucleotides: 8. The length of the CDR3 is 16 residues. The CDR3 is CASSQEGTGYLDEQFF. The CDR3 DNA sequence: TGTGCCAGCAGCCAAGAAGGGACAGGGTACTTGGATGAGCAGTTCTTC.

The rearrangement uses TRBV20-1 and TRBJ2-2, with 9 positions matching TRBD2. V was pared by 0 bases and J by 4 bases, with 12 bases of the junction left unmatched. This CDR3 has 18 amino acids. From germline, CDR1 is DFQATT and CDR2 SNEGSKA (reference sequence). CDR3 in DNA: TGCAGTGCTAGAGACACCGTGGGTAGCGGGAGTGGCACCGGGGAGCTGTTTTTT. It encodes CSARDTVGSGSGTGELFF.

The chain combines TRBV19 with TRBJ1-2; D possibly corresponds to TRBD1 (6 bases). The ends were cut back, 1 base at V and 8 bases at J, with 14 bases in the middle. The CDR3 extends over 14 amino acids. Germline V lookup: CDR1 LNHDA, CDR2 SQIVND (reference sequence). The CDR3 bases are TGTGCCAGTAGTATAGTAGGCAGGGGCGCCGGCTACACCTTC. Protein sequence: CASSIVGRGAGYTF.

The J gene is TRBJ1-2, the V gene TRBV5-1; D possibly corresponds to TRBD1 (6 bases). The CDR3 consists of 13 residues. V dropped 4 bases and J dropped 6 bases, with 13 bases sitting between them. The germline V gene has CDR1 SGHRS and CDR2 YFSETQ. CDR3: CASSPYREHGYTF. CDR3 coding DNA: TGCGCCAGCAGCCCCTACAGGGAGCATGGCTACACCTTC.

This clonotype was seen a handful of times. V is TRBV6-1 and J is TRBJ1-5, with D maybe TRBD1 (6 bases). CDR3 length: 15 amino acids. Germline V gene lookup returns CDR1 MNHNS and CDR2 SASEGT. The V end was cut by 6 bases, the J end by 2 bases, with 14 bases between. CDR3 nucleotides: TGTGCCAGCAGCCCCAGGGGCTTGGGCAATCAGCCCCAGCATTTT. Protein: CASSPRGLGNQPQHF.

The gene calls are TRBV30 and TRBJ2-1; D is perhaps TRBD1 (6 bases). V lost 1 base to trimming and J lost 4 bases, with 14 bases between them. Germline V gives CDR1 GTSNPN, CDR2 SVGIG (reference sequence). This CDR3 contains 15 residues. CDR3 residues: CAWSAGRGKYNEQFF. CDR3 DNA: TGTGCCTGGAGTGCTGGCAGGGGAAAATACAATGAGCAGTTCTTC.

This clonotype has a count of ten or more. V gene TRBV4-2 combines with J gene TRBJ2-1, with D perhaps TRBD2 (6 bases). There are 13 residues in the CDR3. Germline loops: CDR1 LGHNA, CDR2 YNFKEQ. The V gene lost 0 bases and the J gene lost 9 bases, with 9 bases spanning the gap. The DNA of the CDR3 is TGTGCCAGCAGCCAAGATAGGCGGGGTGAGCAGTTCTTC. Protein product: CASSQDRRGEQFF.

This clonotype appeared a few times. The junction and the germline gene differ at one end; a read error may be behind it. This sequence joins TRBV3-1 and TRBJ2-7; 8 positions match TRBD1. The CDR3 covers 16 residues. CDR1 and CDR2 from the germline V gene are LGHDT and YNNKEL (reference sequence). The CDR3 spells CASSQDPGGTSNEQYF. For the CDR3, the DNA is TGTGCCAGCAGCCAAGATCCAGGGGGCACCTCCAACGAGCAGTACTTC.

The chain joins TRBV5-5 to TRBJ2-1; 9 bases fit TRBD2. The CDR3 runs to 16 residues. Germline V gene data show CDR1 as SGHKS and CDR2 as YYEKEE (reference sequence). Trimming took 3 bases from V and 6 from J; bases not matched to a gene: 10. The CDR3 sequence: CASSSTGTSYFNEQFF. The CDR3 DNA follows: TGTGCCAGCAGCTCCACCGGGACTAGCTATTTCAATGAGCAGTTCTTC.

This clonotype was recorded a few times. The chain combines TRBV6-1 with TRBJ2-2, with no clear D. V was trimmed by 8 bases and J by 3 bases, leaving 13 bases between them. CDR1 and CDR2 from the germline V gene are MNHNS and SASEGT. The CDR3 sequence is 14 residues long. The DNA for the CDR3 is TGTGCCAGCGGAATCCTGGGCGACACCGGGGAGCTGTTTTTT. Its protein is CASGILGDTGELFF.